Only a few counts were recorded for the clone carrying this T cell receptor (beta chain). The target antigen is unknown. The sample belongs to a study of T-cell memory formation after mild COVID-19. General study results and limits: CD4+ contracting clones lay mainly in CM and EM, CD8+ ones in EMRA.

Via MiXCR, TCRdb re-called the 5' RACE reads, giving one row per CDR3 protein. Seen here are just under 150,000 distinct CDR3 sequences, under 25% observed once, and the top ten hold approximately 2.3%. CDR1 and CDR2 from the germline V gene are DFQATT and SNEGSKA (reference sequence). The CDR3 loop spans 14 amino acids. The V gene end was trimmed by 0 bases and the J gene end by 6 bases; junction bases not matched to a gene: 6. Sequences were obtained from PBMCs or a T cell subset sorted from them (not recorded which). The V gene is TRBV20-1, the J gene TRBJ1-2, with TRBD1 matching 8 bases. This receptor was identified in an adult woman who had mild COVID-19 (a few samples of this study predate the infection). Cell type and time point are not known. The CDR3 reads CSARDPGQGHGYTF. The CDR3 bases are TGCAGTGCTAGAGATCCAGGACAGGGTCATGGCTACACCTTC.